Listed below are T cell receptor beta chains from one sample, sequenced in a study of spatial heterogeneity in lung cancer. TCRdb fed the 5' RACE reads into MiXCR, producing one record per CDR3 protein. The table has fewer than 50,000 distinct CDR3 sequences, about 10% seen once; the top ten hold over 15%. Sequencing was performed on PBMCs, taken at follow-up. The receptors were gathered from a female donor with early-stage non-small cell lung cancer. CDR3s leave out the opening cysteine and the closing phenylalanine or tryptophan. For some rows the clone size is stated as once, few or many, or as a class when expanded; others skip it.

size	V	J	CDR3
many	TRBV5-8	TRBJ2-3	ASSLVLAGSSSTDTQY
few	TRBV20-1	TRBJ2-1	SAIWTSGNYNEQF
many	TRBV29-1	TRBJ2-3	SVEDPGGQTYTQY
many	TRBV28	TRBJ2-7	ASSRLGTTAYEQY
many	TRBV27	TRBJ1-1	ASSLQGFETEAF
-	TRBV6-2/TRBV6-3	TRBJ1-1	ASRSHGETVRAF
-	TRBV7-9	TRBJ2-3	ASSSPRALTDTQY
-	TRBV6-6	TRBJ2-7	ASRRQGADEQY
many	TRBV19	TRBJ2-3	ASTTQPTTDTQY
-	TRBV20-1	TRBJ2-6	SARPPGARGANVLT
many	TRBV7-6	TRBJ1-1	ASSLQGSEAF
few	TRBV27	TRBJ2-3	ASSPHTDTQY
many	TRBV28	TRBJ2-7	ASSLVFGQDSYEQY
many	TRBV2	TRBJ1-1	ASRRDRNTEAF
many	TRBV12-3/TRBV12-4	TRBJ2-4	ASSRLAGGQGNIQY
many	TRBV7-2	TRBJ2-4	ASRQTGENIQY
many	TRBV3-1	TRBJ2-3	ASSHGGTGVEDTQY
few	TRBV11-2	TRBJ2-1	ASSTLAGAYNEQF
many	TRBV11-2	TRBJ2-5	ASSLDPVVKTQY
few	TRBV28	TRBJ1-5	ASRLQGQSNQPQH
few	TRBV2	TRBJ2-1	ASSTTSGGHYNEQF
-	TRBV28	TRBJ1-1	ASSPSTGVVVEAF
-	TRBV3-1	TRBJ2-5	ASSSSTWMLETQY
medium-sized	TRBV7-2	TRBJ1-2	ASSSYGYT
many	TRBV2	TRBJ2-2	ASSGVQGPDTGELF
few	TRBV7-2	TRBJ1-5	ASSLAGTGGFQPQH
few	TRBV28	TRBJ2-3	ASSLRQGASDTQY
-	TRBV7-2	TRBJ1-5	ASSARGGGSVGQPQH